Shown below are 12 T cell receptor beta chains from a single sample sequenced in a study of blood T cells in healthy people across ages. Primed by a sample-barcoded 5' primer and a J-beta primer mix, a second PCR proceeded for 7 to 11 cycles. One entry per CDR3 protein, called by TCRdb with MiXCR from the 5' RACE reads. Here the sample spans over a million distinct CDR3 sequences, under 55% being singletons. Source material: blood. The receptors here all came from a woman in her sixties in good health.

The chain has TRBV5-4 and TRBJ2-3; D not certain. The CDR3 has 15 amino acids. Germline assignment: CDR1 SGHNT and CDR2 YYREEE (reference sequence). Trimming stripped 0 bases from V and 2 bases from J, with 10 bases between. The CDR3, as DNA: TGTGCCAGCAGCTTGGGGGTAGAACACACAGATACGCAGTATTTT. It specifies CASSLGVEHTDTQYF.

The chain is built from TRBV27 and TRBJ2-3; the match to TRBD1 covers 7 bases. Trimming cost V 7 bases and J 0 bases; bases outside gene matches: 4. Germline CDR1 is MNHEY and CDR2 is SMNVEV (reference sequence). The CDR3 is 14 amino acids. The CDR3 loop reads CASNQGVSTDTQYF. CDR3 DNA sequence: TGTGCCAGCAACCAGGGGGTGAGCACAGATACGCAGTATTTT.

The chain links TRBV7-9 to TRBJ2-4; the D gene is possibly TRBD1 (5 bases). The CDR3 extends over 12 amino acids. CDR1 SEHNR and CDR2 FQNEAQ come from the germline V gene (reference sequence). Trimming pared 4 bases from V and 13 bases from J, leaving 14 bases between. The CDR3 is CASSSPGNVQYF. The CDR3 DNA reads as TGTGCCAGCAGCTCCCCAGGGAATGTGCAGTACTTC. The complete variable domain, with remaining parts taken from reference TRBV7-9 and TRBJ2-4, reads DTGVSQNPRHKITKRGQNVTFRCDPISEHNRLYWYRQTLGQGPEFLTYFQNEAQLEKSRLLSDRFSAERPKGSFSTLEIQRTEQGDSAMYLCASSSPGNVQYFGAGTRLSVL.

This clonotype was seen at least ten times. The chain joins TRBV10-3 to TRBJ2-3; 7 positions agree with TRBD1. J was trimmed by 3 bases and V by 10 bases; bases with no gene match: 13. The germline CDR1 and CDR2 sequences are ENHRY and SYGVKD. The CDR3 runs 15 residues. In nucleotides, the CDR3 is TGTGCCACCCGCGCAAGGCAGGGGGTTACAGATACGCAGTATTTT. Translating it yields CATRARQGVTDTQYF.

The V call is TRBV5-8, the J call TRBJ1-2; D not resolved. Trimming left V 0 bases short and J 4 bases short, with 16 bases between. The CDR3 runs 16 residues. Germline loops: CDR1 SGHTS, CDR2 YDEGEE. The DNA for the CDR3 is TGTGCCAGCAGCTTGGTCGTGCAGTTGTATTCCTATGGCTACACCTTC. It specifies CASSLVVQLYSYGYTF.

This clonotype appeared a few times. The chain combines TRBV6-5 with TRBJ2-7; 9 nucleotides align to TRBD2. The CDR3 loop spans 16 amino acids. Per germline, CDR1 MNHEY and CDR2 SVGAGI. V gave up 2 bases and J gave up 2 bases; unmatched junction bases: 7. CDR3 DNA: TGTGCCAGCAGTTACGCGACTAGCGGTAGGACCTACGAGCAGTACTTC. It codes for CASSYATSGRTYEQYF.

The table lists this clonotype with a count of one. The chain couples TRBV5-6 to TRBJ2-5; TRBD1 agrees at 10 bases. The end of the DNA is better explained by TRBJ2-7, so the J call may be wrong. This CDR3 has 16 residues. CDR1 is SGHDT, CDR2 YYEEEE, per germline. The CDR3: CASSLEWTGGFDEQYF. DNA for the CDR3: TGTGCCAGCAGCCTGGAATGGACAGGGGGTTTCGACGAGCAGTACTTC.

This clonotype was seen a few times. The V call is TRBV5-1, the J call TRBJ2-1, with D perhaps matching TRBD1 (5 bases). The CDR3 runs to 15 residues. Germline CDR1 reads SGHRS; CDR2 reads YFSETQ. V lost 1 base and J lost 8, with 16 bases in between. DNA for the CDR3: TGCGCCAGCAGCTTGAGGGCAAGGGGCGTGGATGAGCAGTTCTTC. Its translation: CASSLRARGVDEQFF.

The rearrangement joins TRBV7-2 to TRBJ2-3, with D possibly matching TRBD2 (6 bases). CDR3 size: 17 residues. Trimming removed 2 bases at V and 0 bases at J, with 15 bases between. Germline CDR1 reads SGHTA; CDR2 reads FQGNSA. CDR3 loop: CASSLRTTDTSTDTQYF. CDR3 sequence (DNA): TGTGCCAGCAGCTTACGGACTACAGACACTAGCACAGATACGCAGTATTTT.

The genes are TRBV5-5 and TRBJ2-7, with no clear D. V was clipped by 0 bases and J by 3 bases, with 10 bases between them. The CDR3 consists of 14 residues. CDR1 is SGHKS and CDR2 is YYEKEE in the germline V gene (reference sequence). CDR3 sequence: CASSLETVNYEQYF. In DNA form, the CDR3 reads TGTGCCAGCAGCTTGGAGACGGTGAACTACGAGCAGTACTTC.

The chain employs TRBV2 and TRBJ2-5; 8 bases map to TRBD2. The length of the CDR3 is 16 residues. The V and J ends lost 3 bases and 2 bases, in that order; junction bases with no gene match: 8. In germline, CDR1 is SNHLY, CDR2 FYNNEI. CDR3 protein: CASSEGELAEQETQYF. Written as DNA, the CDR3 is TGTGCCAGCAGTGAGGGGGAACTAGCGGAACAAGAGACCCAGTACTTC.

This rearrangement joins TRBV20-1 to TRBJ2-1; D gene uncertain. The DNA end is a closer match to TRBJ2-7, so the J assignment may be wrong. Germline V lookup: CDR1 DFQATT, CDR2 SNEGSKA (reference sequence). The length of the CDR3 is 15 residues. CDR3: CSARGKFSPGYEQYF. CDR3 nucleotide sequence: TGCAGTGCTAGAGGAAAATTCAGTCCGGGTTACGAGCAGTACTTC.